This is a list of T cell receptor beta chains from one sample in a study of blood T cell repertoires in COVID-19. TCRdb's table, derived via immunoSEQ multiplex PCR, lists solely in-frame clones and lacks some. The sample includes under 50,000 clones, approximately 90% of them seen just once. What was sequenced was peripheral blood. These receptors all stem from a human donor in a cohort sampled during active COVID-19. Both conserved end residues are part of each CDR3. D genes are given only for firm matches. Clone size is stated in some rows and not others, as once, few, many or a class when expanded.

>NA|TRBJ1-2|TRBV9|NA
CASSLIPPVRGGYTF
TGTGCCAGCAGCCTCATTCCGCCGGTTCGCGGTGGCTACACCTTC
>TRBD1|TRBJ1-2|TRBV5-1|NA
CASSLLQGPHGYTF
TGCGCCAGCAGCTTGTTACAGGGGCCTCATGGCTACACCTTC
>NA|TRBJ1-2|TRBV20-1|NA
CSATRAGGYTF
TGCAGTGCTACGAGGGCAGGAGGCTACACCTTC
>TRBD2|TRBJ2-5|TRBV2|NA
CASSKATSGGRETQYF
TGTGCCAGCAGTAAAGCGACTAGCGGGGGGCGAGAGACCCAGTACTTC
>NA|TRBJ1-1|TRBV7-2|NA
CASSLVQGARTEAFF
TGTGCCAGCAGCTTAGTTCAGGGCGCGCGGACTGAAGCTTTCTTT
>NA|TRBJ2-2|TRBV7-6|NA
CASSLKGGGTGELFF
TGTGCCAGCAGCTTAAAAGGGGGTGGAACCGGGGAGCTGTTTTTT
>NA|TRBJ1-3|TRBV19|NA
CASSMEANTIYF
TGTGCCAGTAGTATGGAGGCGAACACCATATATTTT
>NA|TRBJ1-4|TRBV4-1|NA
CASSREWVLLSATNEKLFF
TGCGCCAGCAGCCGGGAGTGGGTCCTCCTATCTGCAACTAATGAAAAACTGTTTTTT
>TRBD1|TRBJ2-1|TRBV11-2|NA
CASSLDLTGSQFF
TGTGCCAGCAGCTTAGACTTGACAGGGTCGCAGTTCTTC
>NA|TRBJ1-1|TRBV5-1|NA
CASSGKTHGGTEAFF
TGCGCCAGCAGCGGAAAAACCCACGGGGGCACTGAAGCTTTCTTT
>TRBD1|TRBJ1-2|TRBV29-1|NA
CSVRTGSNYGYTF
TGCAGCGTAAGGACAGGGTCTAACTATGGCTACACCTTC
>NA|TRBJ1-3|TRBV12-3/TRBV12-4|NA
CASSFRNTIYF
TGTGCCAGCAGCTTTAGAAACACCATATATTTT
>NA|TRBJ2-2|TRBV27|NA
CASSHSRGGASNTGELFF
TGTGCCAGCAGTCACTCCCGAGGGGGGGCCTCGAACACCGGGGAGCTGTTTTTT
>NA|TRBJ1-4|TRBV7-2|NA
CASSGEGGRPATNEKLFF
TGTGCCAGCAGCGGCGAGGGGGGGCGCCCAGCAACTAATGAAAAACTGTTTTTT
>TRBD2|TRBJ2-3|TRBV9|NA
CASSVAGTSTPDTQYF
TGTGCCAGCAGCGTAGCCGGGACTAGCACCCCAGATACGCAGTATTTT
>TRBD1|TRBJ1-3|TRBV11-2|few
CASSLAAGGKGNTIYF
TGTGCCAGCAGCTTAGCGGCAGGGGGAAAAGGAAACACCATATATTTT
>NA|TRBJ2-1|TRBV29-1|NA
CSVVLVLGYNEQFF
TGCAGCGTTGTTTTGGTTCTCGGCTACAATGAGCAGTTCTTC
>TRBD2|TRBJ2-7|TRBV7-9|NA
CASSPVAGGVYEQYF
TGTGCCAGCAGCCCCGTGGCGGGAGGCGTCTACGAGCAGTACTTC
>TRBD2|TRBJ2-1|TRBV7-2|once
CASSLALRELNEQFF
TGTGCCAGCAGCTTAGCGTTGCGGGAGTTGAATGAGCAGTTCTTC
>NA|TRBJ1-3|TRBV10-2|NA
CASSGGRNSGNTIYF
TGCGCCAGCAGTGGTGGCCGAAACTCTGGAAACACCATATATTTT
>NA|TRBJ1-2|TRBV6-5|NA
CASSLAPLYGYTF
TGTGCCAGCAGCTTAGCGCCTCTCTATGGCTACACCTTC
>NA|TRBJ1-6|TRBV12-3/TRBV12-4|NA
CASSPRTGRPLHF
TGTGCCAGCAGTCCGCGGACGGGGAGACCCCTCCACTTT
>NA|TRBJ1-1|TRBV2|NA
CASSDLGGRTEAFF
TGTGCCAGCAGTGATCTGGGGGGGAGGACTGAAGCTTTCTTT
>TRBD2|TRBJ2-1|TRBV3-1/TRBV3-2|NA
CASSQGTSGRDEQFF
TGTGCCAGCAGCCAAGGAACTAGCGGGAGGGATGAGCAGTTCTTC
>NA|TRBJ2-5|TRBV21-1|NA
CARRRVKETQYF
TGTGCCCGACGCAGGGTTAAGGAGACCCAGTACTTC
>NA|TRBJ2-5|TRBV11-3|NA
CASSSRATQGQETQYF
TGTGCCAGCAGCTCCCGAGCAACCCAGGGCCAAGAGACCCAGTACTTC
>NA|TRBJ1-1|TRBV28|NA
CASSEQGNTEAFF
TGTGCCAGCAGCGAACAGGGAAACACTGAAGCTTTCTTT
>TRBD2|TRBJ2-3|TRBV27|NA
CASSFSGRGSDTQYF
TGTGCCAGCAGTTTTAGCGGGAGAGGGTCAGATACGCAGTATTTT
>TRBD2|TRBJ2-3|TRBV2|NA
CASRGASGGVGTDTQYF
TGTGCCAGCAGAGGGGCTAGCGGGGGGGTAGGCACAGATACGCAGTATTTT
>TRBD1|TRBJ1-6|TRBV5-6|NA
CASSLDPTGGNSPLHF
TGTGCCAGCAGCTTGGACCCTACAGGGGGAAATTCACCCCTCCACTTT
>NA|TRBJ2-1|TRBV30|NA
CAWGSGSFPYNEQFF
TGTGCCTGGGGGTCAGGATCCTTCCCCTACAATGAGCAGTTCTTC